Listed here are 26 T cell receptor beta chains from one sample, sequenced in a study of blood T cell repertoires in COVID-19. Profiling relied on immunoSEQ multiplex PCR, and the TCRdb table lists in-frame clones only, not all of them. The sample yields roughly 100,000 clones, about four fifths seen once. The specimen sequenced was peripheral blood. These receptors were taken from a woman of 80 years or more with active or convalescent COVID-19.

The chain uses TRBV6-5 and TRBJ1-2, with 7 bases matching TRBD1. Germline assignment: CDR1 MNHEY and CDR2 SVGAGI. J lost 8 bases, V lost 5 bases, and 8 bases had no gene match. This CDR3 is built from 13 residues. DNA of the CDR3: TGTGCCAGCAGTACGACAGGGTCGGGCGGCTACACCTTC. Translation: CASSTTGSGGYTF.

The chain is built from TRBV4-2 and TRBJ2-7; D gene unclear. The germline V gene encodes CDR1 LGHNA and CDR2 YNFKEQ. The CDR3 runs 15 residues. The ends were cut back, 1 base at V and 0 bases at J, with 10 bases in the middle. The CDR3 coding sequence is TGTGCCAGCAGCCAAGGGGTGGGCTACTCCTACGAGCAGTACTTC. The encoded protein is CASSQGVGYSYEQYF.

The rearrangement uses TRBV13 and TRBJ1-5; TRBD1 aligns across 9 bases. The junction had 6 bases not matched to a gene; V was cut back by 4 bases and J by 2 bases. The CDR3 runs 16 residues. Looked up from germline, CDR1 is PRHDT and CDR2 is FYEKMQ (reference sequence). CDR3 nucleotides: TGTGCCAGCAGCTCCTACAGGGGGCAGGGCAATCAGCCCCAGCATTTT. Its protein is CASSSYRGQGNQPQHF.

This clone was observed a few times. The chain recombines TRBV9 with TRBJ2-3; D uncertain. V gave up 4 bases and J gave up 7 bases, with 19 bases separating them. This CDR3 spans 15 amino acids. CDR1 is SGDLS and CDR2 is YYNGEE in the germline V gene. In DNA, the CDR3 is TGTGCCAGCAGCTTATCCTCCGAACGAGTCAATACGCAGTATTTT. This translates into CASSLSSERVNTQYF. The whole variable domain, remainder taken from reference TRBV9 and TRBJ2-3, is DSGVTQTPKHLITATGQRVTLRCSPRSGDLSVYWYQQSLDQGLQFLIQYYNGEERAKGNILERFSAQQFPDLHSELNLSSLELGDSALYFCASSLSSERVNTQYFGPGTRLTVL.

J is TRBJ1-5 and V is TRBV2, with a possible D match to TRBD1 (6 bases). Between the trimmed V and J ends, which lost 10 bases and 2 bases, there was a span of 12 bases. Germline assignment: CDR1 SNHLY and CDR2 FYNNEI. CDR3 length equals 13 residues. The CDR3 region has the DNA TGTGCCACAGGGGCTTTCGGCAATCAGCCCCAGCATTTT. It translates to CATGAFGNQPQHF.

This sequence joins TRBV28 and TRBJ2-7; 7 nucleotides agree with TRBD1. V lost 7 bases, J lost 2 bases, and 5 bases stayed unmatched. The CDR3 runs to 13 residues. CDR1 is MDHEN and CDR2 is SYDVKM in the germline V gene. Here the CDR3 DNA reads TGTGCCAGCACCAACCAGGGGGCCTACGAGCAGTACTTC. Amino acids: CASTNQGAYEQYF.

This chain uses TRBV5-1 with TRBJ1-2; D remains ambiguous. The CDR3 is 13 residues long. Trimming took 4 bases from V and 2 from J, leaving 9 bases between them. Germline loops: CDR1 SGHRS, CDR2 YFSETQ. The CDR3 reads CASSPEMNYGYTF. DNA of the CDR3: TGCGCCAGCAGCCCCGAGATGAACTATGGCTACACCTTC.

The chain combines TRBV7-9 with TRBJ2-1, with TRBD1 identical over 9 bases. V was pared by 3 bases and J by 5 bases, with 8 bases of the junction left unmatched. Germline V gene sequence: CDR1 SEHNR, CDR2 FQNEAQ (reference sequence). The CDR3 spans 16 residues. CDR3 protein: CASSFDRDRADNEQFF. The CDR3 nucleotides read TGTGCCAGCAGCTTCGACCGGGACAGGGCGGACAATGAGCAGTTCTTC. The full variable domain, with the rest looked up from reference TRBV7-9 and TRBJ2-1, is DTGVSQNPRHKITKRGQNVTFRCDPISEHNRLYWYRQTLGQGPEFLTYFQNEAQLEKSRLLSDRFSAERPKGSFSTLEIQRTEQGDSAMYLCASSFDRDRADNEQFFGPGTRLTVL.

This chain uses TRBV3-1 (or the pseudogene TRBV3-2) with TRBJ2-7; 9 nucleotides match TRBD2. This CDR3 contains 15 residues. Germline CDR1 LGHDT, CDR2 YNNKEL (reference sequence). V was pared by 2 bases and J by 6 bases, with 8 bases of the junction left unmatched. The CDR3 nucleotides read TGTGCCAGCAGCCAATATGGCGGGGGGGCGGGCGAGCAGTACTTC. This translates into CASSQYGGGAGEQYF.

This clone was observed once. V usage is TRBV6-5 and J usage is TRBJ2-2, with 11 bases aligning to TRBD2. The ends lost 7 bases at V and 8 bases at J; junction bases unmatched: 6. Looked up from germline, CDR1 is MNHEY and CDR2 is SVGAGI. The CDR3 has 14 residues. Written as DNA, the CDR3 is TGTGCCAGCACCTCTAGCGGGAGGTGGGGGGAGCTGTTTTTT. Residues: CASTSSGRWGELFF.

The CDR3: CASSVRTVEGSPLHF. The CDR3 DNA is TGTGCCAGTAGTGTAAGGACAGTTGAAGGTTCACCCCTCCACTTT. The rearrangement joins TRBV19 to TRBJ1-6, with D perhaps TRBD1 (6 bases). Germline V lookup: CDR1 LNHDA, CDR2 SQIVND (reference sequence). CDR3 length: 15 residues. With 5 bases removed from V and 9 bases from J, the gap between germline ends came to 17 bases.

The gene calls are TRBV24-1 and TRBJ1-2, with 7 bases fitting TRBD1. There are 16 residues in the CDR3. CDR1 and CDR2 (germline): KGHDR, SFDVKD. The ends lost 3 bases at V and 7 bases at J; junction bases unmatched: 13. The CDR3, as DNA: TGTGCCACCAGTGATCCTACCATTCGACAGGGCGCTGGCTACACCTTC. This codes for CATSDPTIRQGAGYTF.

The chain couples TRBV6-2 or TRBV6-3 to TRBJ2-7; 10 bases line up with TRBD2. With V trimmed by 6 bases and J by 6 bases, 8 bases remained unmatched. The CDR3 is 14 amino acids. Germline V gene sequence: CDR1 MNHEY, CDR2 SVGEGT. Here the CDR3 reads CASRYTSGKVEQYF. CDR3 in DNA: TGTGCCAGCAGGTACACTAGCGGGAAGGTCGAGCAGTACTTC.

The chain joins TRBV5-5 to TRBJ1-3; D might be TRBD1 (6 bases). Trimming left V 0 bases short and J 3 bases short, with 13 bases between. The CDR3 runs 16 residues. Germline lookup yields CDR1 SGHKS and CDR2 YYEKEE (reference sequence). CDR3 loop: CASSLEAGVYGNTIYF. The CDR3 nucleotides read TGTGCCAGCAGCTTGGAGGCAGGGGTATATGGAAACACCATATATTTT.

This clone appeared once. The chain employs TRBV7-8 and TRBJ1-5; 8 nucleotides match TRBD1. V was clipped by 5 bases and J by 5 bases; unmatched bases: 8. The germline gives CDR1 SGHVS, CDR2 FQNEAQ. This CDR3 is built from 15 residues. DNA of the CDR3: TGTGCCAGCAGCCGCGGACAGGGCTACGATCAGCCCCAGCATTTT. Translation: CASSRGQGYDQPQHF. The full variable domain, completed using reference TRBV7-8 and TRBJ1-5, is GAGVSQSPRYKVAKRGQDVALRCDPISGHVSLFWYQQALGQGPEFLTYFQNEAQLDKSGLPSDRFFAERPEGSVSTLKIQRTQQEDSAVYLCASSRGQGYDQPQHFGDGTRLSIL.

In DNA form, the CDR3 reads TGTGCCAGCAGCATAGGACAGGGAACAGATACGCAGTATTTT. It codes for CASSIGQGTDTQYF. This chain connects TRBV5-4 to TRBJ2-3; 8 bases line up with TRBD1. Germline V gives CDR1 SGHNT, CDR2 YYREEE (reference sequence). The junction had 4 bases not matched to a gene; V was cut back by 4 bases and J by 3 bases. CDR3 length: 14 residues.

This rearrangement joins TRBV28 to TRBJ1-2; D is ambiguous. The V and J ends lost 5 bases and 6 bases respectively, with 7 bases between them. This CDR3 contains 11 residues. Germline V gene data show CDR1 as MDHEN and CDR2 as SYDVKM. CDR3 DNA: TGTGCCAGCAGTAAGCTTCATGGCTACACCTTC. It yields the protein CASSKLHGYTF.

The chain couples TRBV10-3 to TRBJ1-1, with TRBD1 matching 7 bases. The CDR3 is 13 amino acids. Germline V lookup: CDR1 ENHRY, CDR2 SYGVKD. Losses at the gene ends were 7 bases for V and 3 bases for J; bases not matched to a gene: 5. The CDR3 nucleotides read TGTGCCATCAAGGACAGGAGGGACACTGAAGCTTTCTTT. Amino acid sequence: CAIKDRRDTEAFF.

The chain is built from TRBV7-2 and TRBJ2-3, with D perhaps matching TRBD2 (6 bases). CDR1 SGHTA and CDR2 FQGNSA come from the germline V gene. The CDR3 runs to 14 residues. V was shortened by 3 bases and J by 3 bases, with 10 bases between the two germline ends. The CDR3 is CASSFSGRTDTQYF. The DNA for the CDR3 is TGTGCCAGCAGCTTTAGTGGGAGGACAGATACGCAGTATTTT.

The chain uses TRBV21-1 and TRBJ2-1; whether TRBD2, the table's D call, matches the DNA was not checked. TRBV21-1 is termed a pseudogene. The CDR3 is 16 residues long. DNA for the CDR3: TGTGCCAGCAGCAAAGGTGCCCGGTTCTCCTACAATGAGCAGTTCTTC. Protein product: CASSKGARFSYNEQFF.

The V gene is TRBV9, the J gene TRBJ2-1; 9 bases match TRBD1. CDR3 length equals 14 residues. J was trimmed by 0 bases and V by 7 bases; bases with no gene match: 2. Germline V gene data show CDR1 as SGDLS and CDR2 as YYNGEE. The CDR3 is CASGQGSSYNEQFF. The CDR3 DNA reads TGTGCCAGCGGACAGGGGAGCTCCTACAATGAGCAGTTCTTC.

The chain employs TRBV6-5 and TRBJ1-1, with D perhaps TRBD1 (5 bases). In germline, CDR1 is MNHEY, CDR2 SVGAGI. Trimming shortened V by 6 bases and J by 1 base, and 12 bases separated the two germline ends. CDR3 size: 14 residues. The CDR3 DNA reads TGTGCCAGCAGGAGGGGAGGCTCGAACACTGAAGCTTTCTTT. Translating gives CASRRGGSNTEAFF.

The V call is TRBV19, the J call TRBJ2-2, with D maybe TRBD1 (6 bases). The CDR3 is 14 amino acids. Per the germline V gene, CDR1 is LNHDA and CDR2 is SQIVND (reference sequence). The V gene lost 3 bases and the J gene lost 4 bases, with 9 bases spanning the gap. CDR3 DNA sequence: TGTGCCAGTAGTATGAGGGGGACCACCGGGGAGCTGTTTTTT. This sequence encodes CASSMRGTTGELFF.

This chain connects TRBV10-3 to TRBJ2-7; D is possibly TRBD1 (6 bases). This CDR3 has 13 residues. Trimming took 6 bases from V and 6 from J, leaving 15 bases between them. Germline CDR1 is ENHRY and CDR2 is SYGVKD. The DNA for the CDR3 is TGTGCCATCAGCGGACAGATAAAGGGCGAGCAGTACTTC. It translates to CAISGQIKGEQYF.

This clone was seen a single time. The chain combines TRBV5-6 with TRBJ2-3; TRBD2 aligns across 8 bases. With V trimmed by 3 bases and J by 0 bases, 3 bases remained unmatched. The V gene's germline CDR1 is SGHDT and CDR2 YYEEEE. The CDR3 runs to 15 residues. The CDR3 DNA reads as TGTGCCAGCAGCTGGGTAGCGGGGAGCACAGATACGCAGTATTTT. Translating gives CASSWVAGSTDTQYF.

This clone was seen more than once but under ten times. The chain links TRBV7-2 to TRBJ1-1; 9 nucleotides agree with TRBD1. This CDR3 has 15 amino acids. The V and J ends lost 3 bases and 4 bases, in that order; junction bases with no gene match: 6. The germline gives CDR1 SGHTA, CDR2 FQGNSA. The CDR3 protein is CASSLGQGRITEAFF. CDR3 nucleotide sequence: TGTGCCAGCAGCTTGGGACAGGGAAGGATCACTGAAGCTTTCTTT.